This passage covers 11 T cell receptor beta chains from one sample sequenced in a study of response to subunit inactivated influenza vaccine (dated 2018 in TCRdb). The method was RT-PCR. Instrument on record: Illumina HiSeq 2500. The public reads were reanalyzed by TCRdb: fastp trimming at Q25, MiXCR alignment, in-frame beta chains only. Rows are unified per CDR3 protein, each entry keeping the most common DNA and genes. Within this sample are hundreds of thousands of distinct CDR3 sequences, with about 12% of them counted one time only. Clones ranked in the top ten supply 7.8% of the sample. Material: non-naive T cells sorted from PBMCs, obtained 14 to 15 days before vaccination. This specimen's cell subset or site label, per the study, means: memory T cell fraction. The receptors here all came from a man between 45 and 60 years old who received an inactivated influenza vaccine. Donor details come from another sample of the same person, matched by shared clones.

In this sample, this clonotype turned up many times. The chain combines TRBV29-1 with TRBJ2-7, with 14 bases identical to TRBD2. The germline CDR1 and CDR2 sequences are SQVTM and ANQGSEA. The CDR3 contains 14 residues. V shed 3 bases, J shed 2 bases, and the junction held 0 bases outside the gene matches. CDR3 region: CSVEGLAGAYEQYF. Written as DNA, the CDR3 is TGCAGCGTTGAGGGACTAGCGGGGGCCTACGAGCAGTACTTC.

The chain uses TRBV20-1 and TRBJ2-4, with 7 bases that match TRBD1. The CDR3 extends over 11 amino acids. Looked up from germline, CDR1 is DFQATT and CDR2 is SNEGSKA (reference sequence). Losses at the gene ends were 5 bases for V and 8 bases for J; bases not matched to a gene: 3. The CDR3 loop is CSADRADIQYF. CDR3 coding DNA: TGCAGTGCTGACAGGGCGGACATTCAGTACTTC.

This clonotype has more than one count but fewer than ten. The J gene is TRBJ2-2, the V gene TRBV24-1, with a tentative D call TRBD1 (5 bases). Looked up from germline, CDR1 is KGHDR and CDR2 is SFDVKD. The CDR3 runs to 15 residues. V was pared by 5 bases and J by 4 bases, with 13 bases between. CDR3: CATSGSTGFTGELFF. The CDR3, as DNA: TGTGCCACCAGTGGAAGTACAGGTTTCACCGGGGAGCTGTTTTTT.

The V and J genes are TRBV11-2 and TRBJ2-7, with 9 bases matching TRBD2. V gave up 0 bases and J gave up 5 bases; unmatched junction bases: 11. This CDR3 has 17 residues. In germline, CDR1 is SGHAT, CDR2 FQNNGV. For the CDR3, the DNA is TGTGCCAGCAGCTTAGATCTTGGCCGCGGGAGGGCCAACGAGCAGTACTTC. It yields the protein CASSLDLGRGRANEQYF.

The chain links TRBV6-1 to TRBJ1-1; 8 nucleotides line up with TRBD1. Unmatched junction bases numbered 10, after V lost 8 bases and J lost 5 bases. This CDR3 has 14 residues. Germline CDR1 reads MNHNS; CDR2 reads SASEGT. CDR3 coding DNA: TGTGCCAGCGGGGGGGCAGGGGGCTCGACTGAAGCTTTCTTT. Translated, it gives CASGGAGGSTEAFF.

This clonotype has more than one count but fewer than ten. This chain links TRBV20-1 with TRBJ1-5; D gene ambiguous. This CDR3 region has 12 residues. CDR1 and CDR2 (germline): DFQATT, SNEGSKA (reference sequence). V lost 5 bases and J 7 bases, leaving 12 bases between the germline ends. The CDR3 reads CSAPTVSQPQHF. The CDR3 DNA sequence: TGCAGTGCTCCGACGGTGTCACAGCCCCAGCATTTT.

This clonotype was picked up a small number of times. The gene calls are TRBV29-1 and TRBJ1-1, with D unresolved. CDR1 and CDR2 from the germline V gene are SQVTM and ANQGSEA. The CDR3 extends over 11 amino acids. V lost 3 bases to trimming and J lost 5 bases, with 7 bases between them. The chain's CDR3 is CSVDPGTEAFF. In nucleotides, the CDR3 is TGCAGCGTTGACCCCGGGACTGAAGCTTTCTTT.

The genes are TRBV5-1 and TRBJ2-3, with TRBD2 matching 11 bases. In germline, CDR1 is SGHRS, CDR2 YFSETQ. The J segment lost 1 base and the V segment lost 4 bases, leaving 5 bases of the junction unmatched. This CDR3 spans 16 amino acids. The CDR3 DNA reads as TGCGCCAGCAGCCCGGGACTAGCGGATGGCACAGATACGCAGTATTTT. This codes for CASSPGLADGTDTQYF. The complete variable domain, with remaining parts taken from reference TRBV5-1 and TRBJ2-3, reads KAGVTQTPRYLIKTRGQQVTLSCSPISGHRSVSWYQQTPGQGLQFLFEYFSETQRNKGNFPGRFSGRQFSNSRSEMNVSTLELGDSALYLCASSPGLADGTDTQYFGPGTRLTVL.

The V and J genes are TRBV2 and TRBJ2-5, with 16 bases fitting TRBD2. Germline assignment: CDR1 SNHLY and CDR2 FYNNEI. V gave up 6 bases and J gave up 4 bases; unmatched junction bases: 5. The CDR3 is 16 residues long. CDR3 sequence (DNA): TGTGCCAGCAGCGCGGGACTAGCGGGGGGGCGAGAGACCCAGTACTTC. This sequence encodes CASSAGLAGGRETQYF.

This clonotype was observed a few times. CDR3 DNA: TGTGCCAGCAGTTACTCTGGGTCAACTAACTATGGCTACACCTTC. Translation gives CASSYSGSTNYGYTF. The chain is built from TRBV6-5 and TRBJ1-2; no clear D. This CDR3 has 15 amino acids. Germline V gene sequence: CDR1 MNHEY, CDR2 SVGAGI. With 0 bases removed from V and 0 bases from J, the gap between germline ends came to 8 bases.

This clonotype was seen a handful of times. The rearrangement joins TRBV3-1 to TRBJ2-1, with D tentatively TRBD1 (6 bases). Trimming left V 5 bases short and J 4 bases short, with 12 bases between. The CDR3 is 14 residues long. Germline loops: CDR1 LGHDT, CDR2 YNNKEL (reference sequence). CDR3 amino acids: CASSESRGYNEQFF. CDR3 DNA: TGTGCCAGCAGCGAATCGAGGGGGTACAATGAGCAGTTCTTC.